This T cell receptor beta chain was sequenced for a study of T cells in Graves' hyperthyroidism and ophthalmopathy. Study summary: Peripheral blood samples were taken at initial diagnosis, prior to any treatment.

A remark on this clonotype: Its antigen is unidentified. A much bigger clone sits one base away, suggesting this may be a read error.

The TCR beta CDR3 regions underwent amplification using RNA transcripts as the source. HTBI primers were the set used in a first-round RT-PCR of the TCR CDR3. TCRdb ran MiXCR on the multiplex PCR reads and lists one entry per CDR3 protein. Here the sample spans 200,000 or so distinct CDR3 sequences, around a sixth being singletons. Germline V gene lookup returns CDR1 MGHDK and CDR2 SYGVNS. Trimming shortened V by 2 bases and J by 1 base, and 18 bases separated the two germline ends. The CDR3 is 18 amino acids. General study points: Researchers found most expanded thyroid clonotypes above 0.001 in blood as well.

Graves' hyperthyroidism is called stable when ophthalmopathy does not progress within 18 months. The PBMCs studied were ones that came from 10 ml fresh peripheral blood. The sample comprised blood. The receptor comes from a woman between 45 and 65 years old with Graves' hyperthyroidism. This chain joins TRBV25-1 and TRBJ2-1; tentative D call: TRBD2 (6 bases). The CDR3 DNA reads as TGTGCCAGCAGTGAAGGGCTAACGGGAGCAGTATCCTACAATGAGCAGTTCTTC. Translated: CASSEGLTGAVSYNEQFF.